This passage covers 17 T cell receptor beta chains from one sample sequenced in a study of T cells in Graves' hyperthyroidism and ophthalmopathy. TCR beta CDR3 regions were amplified from RNA. Using the HTBI primer set, a first-round RT-PCR was run on the TCR CDR3. TCRdb called the multiplex PCR reads again in MiXCR, with one record for every CDR3 protein. The repertoire holds hundreds of thousands of distinct CDR3 sequences, with 15% to 19% as singletons. The source material was blood. The receptor source for this set is a woman between 18 and 30 years old with Graves' hyperthyroidism.

The CDR3 DNA reads as TGTGCCAGCAGTTCATGGGACAGCATGAACACTGAAGCTTTCTTT. This sequence encodes CASSSWDSMNTEAFF. This sequence joins TRBV27 and TRBJ1-1; 7 bases fit TRBD1. The CDR3 has 15 residues. With 4 bases clipped from V and 0 bases from J, the junction kept 5 bases outside the gene matches. The germline gives CDR1 MNHEY, CDR2 SMNVEV (reference sequence).

Many counts were recorded for this clonotype. J is TRBJ2-1 and V is TRBV18; perhaps D is TRBD1 or TRBD2 (5 bases each). CDR1 is KGHSH and CDR2 is LQKENI in the germline V gene. V was cut by 6 bases and J by 0 bases, with 21 bases left in between. CDR3 size: 18 residues. The CDR3 reads CASSPHILAGGSYNEQFF. The CDR3 bases are TGTGCCAGCTCTCCCCATATCTTGGCTGGGGGCTCCTACAATGAGCAGTTCTTC.

This rearrangement joins TRBV12-3 or TRBV12-4 to TRBJ1-5; D may be TRBD1 (5 bases). The CDR3 is 12 residues long. Trimming pared 8 bases from V and 6 bases from J, leaving 11 bases between. DNA of the CDR3: TGTGCCAGCCGACGAGGGGTTCAGCCCCAGCATTTT. Its protein product is CASRRGVQPQHF.

This clonotype was seen ten or more times. This rearrangement joins TRBV5-5 to TRBJ1-4, with 7 nucleotides matching TRBD1. This CDR3 contains 16 residues. After removal of 4 bases from V and 0 bases from J, the junction contained 6 bases not matched to a gene. Per the germline V gene, CDR1 is SGHKS and CDR2 is YYEKEE (reference sequence). The CDR3 DNA follows: TGTGCCAGCAGCCAAGGGACAGCTGCAACTAATGAAAAACTGTTTTTT. Translation gives CASSQGTAATNEKLFF. Full variable domain (remainder filled in from reference TRBV5-5 and TRBJ1-4): DAGVTQSPTHLIKTRGQQVTLRCSPISGHKSVSWYQQVLGQGPQFIFQYYEKEERGRGNFPDRFSARQFPNYSSELNVNALLLGDSALYLCASSQGTAATNEKLFFGSGTQLSVL.

This clonotype has at least ten counts. The chain recombines TRBV12-3 or TRBV12-4 with TRBJ2-7, with D tentatively TRBD1 (6 bases). The V end was cut by 2 bases, the J end by 5 bases, with 13 bases between. The CDR3 totals 14 residues. CDR3 bases: TGTGCCAGCAGTTTAACGGCAGGGGTGGACGAGCAGTACTTC. Protein sequence: CASSLTAGVDEQYF.

This clonotype showed up just a few times. The chain uses TRBV19 and TRBJ2-1, with TRBD2 matching 8 bases. The CDR3 consists of 15 residues. In germline, CDR1 is LNHDA, CDR2 SQIVND (reference sequence). After removal of 3 bases from V and 2 bases from J, the junction contained 3 bases not matched to a gene. The CDR3 bases are TGTGCCAGTAGTATCCAGCGGGGGACCTACAATGAGCAGTTCTTC. This translates into CASSIQRGTYNEQFF.

The rearrangement uses TRBV12-3 or TRBV12-4 and TRBJ1-6, with D unresolved. The CDR3 is 15 amino acids. V lost 6 bases and J lost 2, with 11 bases in between. The CDR3 DNA is TGTGCCAGCAGATTAACGGGAACCTATAATTCACCCCTCCACTTT. Protein sequence: CASRLTGTYNSPLHF.

This clonotype was recorded at least ten times. The rearrangement links TRBV12-3 or TRBV12-4 to TRBJ1-2; D is undetermined. Trimming cost V 8 bases and J 0 bases, with 16 bases left between them. The CDR3 spans 15 residues. CDR3 in amino acids: CASDSQAVANYGYTF. CDR3 bases: TGTGCCAGCGACTCCCAGGCGGTGGCTAACTATGGCTACACCTTC.

This clonotype was seen many times. V and J are TRBV5-6 and TRBJ2-3, with a tentative D call TRBD1 (6 bases). CDR3 length: 13 residues. V lost 4 bases and J lost 6, with 12 bases in between. Per the germline V gene, CDR1 is SGHDT and CDR2 is YYEEEE. The CDR3 sequence: CASSGIRGDTQYF. CDR3 bases: TGTGCCAGCAGCGGAATTAGGGGGGATACGCAGTATTTT.

This clonotype was detected ten times or more. This chain uses TRBV2 with TRBJ2-3; 11 bases line up with TRBD2. The V gene's germline CDR1 is SNHLY and CDR2 FYNNEI. There are 16 residues in the CDR3. V was pared by 6 bases and J by 0 bases, with 5 bases of the junction left unmatched. In DNA form, the CDR3 reads TGTGCCAGCAGGGACCGGACTAGCGGGAGCACAGATACGCAGTATTTT. Amino acids: CASRDRTSGSTDTQYF.

This clonotype was counted at least ten times. The chain employs TRBV30 and TRBJ2-1, with D uncertain. CDR3 length equals 12 residues. V was cut by 0 bases and J by 6 bases, with 6 bases left in between. The germline V gene encodes CDR1 GTSNPN and CDR2 SVGIG (reference sequence). Here the CDR3 reads CAWSVGRNEQFF. In DNA form, the CDR3 reads TGTGCCTGGAGTGTAGGGCGCAATGAGCAGTTCTTC.

Points on this clonotype: A read error may explain this, as a much larger clone is one base away. The CDR3: CASSRRDTFARGKNIQYF. CDR3 bases: TGCGCCAGCAGCCGCCGGGACACTTTTGCCCGGGGCAAAAACATTCAGTACTTC. This chain links TRBV5-1 with TRBJ2-4; tentative D call: TRBD1 (6 bases). Trimming took 4 bases from V and 3 from J, leaving 23 bases between them. The CDR3 consists of 18 residues. The germline CDR1 and CDR2 sequences are SGHRS and YFSETQ.

This clonotype was counted at least ten times. V is TRBV5-4 and J is TRBJ2-2; D not certain. Trimming shortened V by 1 base and J by 2 bases, and 6 bases separated the two germline ends. The CDR3 runs 14 residues. Germline V gene data show CDR1 as SGHNT and CDR2 as YYREEE (reference sequence). Here the CDR3 DNA reads TGTGCCAGCAGCTTGCAGGCCAACACCGGGGAGCTGTTTTTT. This sequence encodes CASSLQANTGELFF. Combining the CDR3 with reference TRBV5-4 and TRBJ2-2 gives the whole variable domain ETGVTQSPTHLIKTRGQQVTLRCSSQSGHNTVSWYQQALGQGPQFIFQYYREEENGRGNFPPRFSGLQFPNYSSELNVNALELDDSALYLCASSLQANTGELFFGEGSRLTVL.

The chain links TRBV12-3 or TRBV12-4 to TRBJ2-7; 13 bases are shared with TRBD2. The CDR3 loop spans 16 amino acids. V lost 1 base and J lost 3; bases outside the gene matches: 3. The CDR3 region is CASSLGTSGSLYEQYF. CDR3 sequence (DNA): TGTGCCAGCAGTTTAGGGACTAGCGGGAGTCTCTACGAGCAGTACTTC.

This clonotype was counted many times. V is TRBV19 and J is TRBJ2-3; 7 bases line up with TRBD2. This CDR3 spans 14 amino acids. Germline V lookup: CDR1 LNHDA, CDR2 SQIVND (reference sequence). J gave up 5 bases and V 3 bases, and 5 bases lay outside the gene matches. In DNA, the CDR3 is TGTGCCAGTAGTATCGCGGGAGAGGTAGATACGCAGTATTTT. It specifies CASSIAGEVDTQYF.

The rearrangement links TRBV6-1 to TRBJ2-1, with 12 bases lining up with TRBD2. The length of the CDR3 is 15 residues. J was trimmed by 7 bases and V by 3 bases; bases with no gene match: 4. Germline loops: CDR1 MNHNS, CDR2 SASEGT. The DNA for the CDR3 is TGTGCCAGCAGTGAGACTAGCGGGAGAAGAAATGAGCAGTTCTTC. Protein sequence: CASSETSGRRNEQFF.

This clonotype was recorded at least ten times. The chain recombines TRBV30 with TRBJ1-5, with 7 bases that match TRBD1. Germline V gives CDR1 GTSNPN, CDR2 SVGIG (reference sequence). The V and J ends lost 5 bases and 15 bases, in that order; junction bases with no gene match: 13. The length of the CDR3 is 12 residues. In nucleotides, the CDR3 is TGTGCCTGGGCCCTTCCAGGGGGAGGTCGGCATTTT. This codes for CAWALPGGGRHF.